Following are 4 T cell receptor beta chains from one sample sequenced in a study of breast tumors, draining lymph nodes, adjacent tissues. TCRdb re-derived calls from the multiplex PCR reads in MiXCR, one entry per CDR3 protein. The data show 100,000 to 150,000 distinct CDR3 sequences, just under 20% seen once. Samples came from axillary lymph nodes draining the breast cancer. Sequencing input: axillary lymph node tissue. These receptors all come from a female donor with breast cancer. Some clones in this sample may be carry-over from other donors' samples.

A remark on this clonotype: A much bigger clone sits one base away, suggesting this may be a read error. This chain connects TRBV5-5 to TRBJ1-2; D is unclear. Germline CDR1 and CDR2: SGHKS and YYEKEE (reference sequence). The CDR3 length is 15 residues. Trimming took 4 bases from V and 1 from J, leaving 14 bases between them. CDR3 sequence (DNA): TGTGCCAGCAGCCTCCGCTTGACTGATAACTATGGCTACACCTTC. Translated, it gives CASSLRLTDNYGYTF.

This clonotype occurred many times. The V gene is TRBV11-2, the J gene TRBJ2-1; 11 nucleotides line up with TRBD2. The ends lost 6 bases at V and 6 bases at J; junction bases unmatched: 10. The CDR3 runs to 16 residues. Looked up from germline, CDR1 is SGHAT and CDR2 is FQNNGV. CDR3 in amino acids: CASSRSGGAIFNEQFF. The DNA for the CDR3 is TGTGCCAGCAGTCGTAGCGGGGGGGCTATCTTCAATGAGCAGTTCTTC.

The table lists this clonotype with many counts. The gene calls are TRBV6-5 and TRBJ2-4, with 9 nucleotides matching TRBD1. Germline CDR1 and CDR2: MNHEY and SVGAGI. V shed 0 bases, J shed 6 bases, and the junction held 0 bases outside the gene matches. The CDR3 contains 14 residues. The CDR3 DNA is TGTGCCAGCAGTTACTCGACAGGGGGAAACATTCAGTACTTC. Its translation is CASSYSTGGNIQYF.

This clonotype was observed a handful of times. The chain couples TRBV28 to TRBJ2-3; either TRBD1 or TRBD2 may supply D (5 bases each). V was clipped by 3 bases and J by 4 bases, with 8 bases between them. There are 13 residues in the CDR3. The germline gives CDR1 MDHEN, CDR2 SYDVKM. The CDR3 DNA reads TGTGCCAGCAGTTTCGAGGGACCAGATACGCAGTATTTT. Residues: CASSFEGPDTQYF.